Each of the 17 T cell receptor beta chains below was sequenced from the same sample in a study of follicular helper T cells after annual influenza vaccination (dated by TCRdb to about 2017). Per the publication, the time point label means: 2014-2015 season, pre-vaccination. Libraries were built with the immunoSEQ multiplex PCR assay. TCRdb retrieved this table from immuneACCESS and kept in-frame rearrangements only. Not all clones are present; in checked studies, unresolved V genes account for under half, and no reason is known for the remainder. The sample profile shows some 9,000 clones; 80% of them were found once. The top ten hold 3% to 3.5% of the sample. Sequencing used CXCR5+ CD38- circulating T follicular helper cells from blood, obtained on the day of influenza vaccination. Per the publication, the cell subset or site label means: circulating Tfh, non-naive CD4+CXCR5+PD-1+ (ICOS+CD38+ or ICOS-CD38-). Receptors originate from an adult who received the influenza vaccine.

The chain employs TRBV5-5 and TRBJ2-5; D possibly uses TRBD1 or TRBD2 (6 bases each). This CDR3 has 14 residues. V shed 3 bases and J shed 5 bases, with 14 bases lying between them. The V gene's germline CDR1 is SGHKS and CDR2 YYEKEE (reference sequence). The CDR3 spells CASSSRGQGETQYF. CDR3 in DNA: TGTGCCAGCAGCTCCCGGGGGCAGGGTGAGACCCAGTACTTC. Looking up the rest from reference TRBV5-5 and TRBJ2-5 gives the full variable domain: DAGVTQSPTHLIKTRGQQVTLRCSPISGHKSVSWYQQVLGQGPQFIFQYYEKEERGRGNFPDRFSARQFPNYSSELNVNALLLGDSALYLCASSSRGQGETQYFGPGTRLLVL.

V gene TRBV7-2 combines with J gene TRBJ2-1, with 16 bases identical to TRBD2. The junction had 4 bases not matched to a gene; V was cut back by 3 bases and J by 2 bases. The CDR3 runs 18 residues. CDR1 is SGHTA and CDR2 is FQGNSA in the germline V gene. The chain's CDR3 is CASSFRGLAGGPYNEQFF. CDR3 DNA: TGTGCCAGCAGCTTCAGGGGACTAGCGGGAGGGCCCTACAATGAGCAGTTCTTC. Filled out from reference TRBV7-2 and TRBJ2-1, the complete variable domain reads GAGVSQSPSNKVTEKGKDVELRCDPISGHTALYWYRQSLGQGLEFLIYFQGNSAPDKSGLPSDRFSAERTGGSVSTLTIQRTQQEDSAVYLCASSFRGLAGGPYNEQFFGPGTRLTVL.

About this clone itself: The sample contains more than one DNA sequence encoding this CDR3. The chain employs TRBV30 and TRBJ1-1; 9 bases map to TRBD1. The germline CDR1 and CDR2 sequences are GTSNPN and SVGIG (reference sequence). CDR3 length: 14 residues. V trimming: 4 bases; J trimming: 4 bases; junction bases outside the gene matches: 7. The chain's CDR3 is CAWNSGTGLTEAFF. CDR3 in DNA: TGTGCCTGGAATTCCGGGACAGGGCTCACTGAAGCTTTCTTT.

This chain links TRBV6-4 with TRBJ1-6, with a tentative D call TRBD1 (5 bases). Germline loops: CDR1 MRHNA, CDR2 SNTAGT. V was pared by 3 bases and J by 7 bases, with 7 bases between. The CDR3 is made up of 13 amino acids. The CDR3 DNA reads TGTGCCAGCAGTGAGACAGAGAATTCACCCCTCCACTTT. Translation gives CASSETENSPLHF.

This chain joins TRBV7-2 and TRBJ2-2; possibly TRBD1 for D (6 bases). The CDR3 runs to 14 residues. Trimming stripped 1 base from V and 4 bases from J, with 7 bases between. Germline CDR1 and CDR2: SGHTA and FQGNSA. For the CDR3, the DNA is TGTGCCAGCAGCTTAGTGGACAGCACCGGGGAGCTGTTTTTT. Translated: CASSLVDSTGELFF. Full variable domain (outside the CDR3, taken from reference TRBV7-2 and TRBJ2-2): GAGVSQSPSNKVTEKGKDVELRCDPISGHTALYWYRQSLGQGLEFLIYFQGNSAPDKSGLPSDRFSAERTGGSVSTLTIQRTQQEDSAVYLCASSLVDSTGELFFGEGSRLTVL.

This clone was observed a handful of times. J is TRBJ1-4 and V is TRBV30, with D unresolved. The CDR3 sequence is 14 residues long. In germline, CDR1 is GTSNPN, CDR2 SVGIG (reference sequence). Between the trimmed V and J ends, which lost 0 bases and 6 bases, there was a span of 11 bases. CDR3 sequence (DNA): TGTGCCTGGAGTGTGAGGCCGGTTGATGAAAAACTGTTTTTT. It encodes CAWSVRPVDEKLFF.

The CDR3 nucleotides read TGTGCCAGTAGTATAGGGGCCTACAATGAGCAGTTCTTC. This codes for CASSIGAYNEQFF. The V gene is TRBV19, the J gene TRBJ2-1; unclear D gene. The CDR3 contains 13 residues. The V gene lost 1 base and the J gene lost 2 bases, with 3 bases spanning the gap. Germline values: CDR1 LNHDA, CDR2 SQIVND (reference sequence).

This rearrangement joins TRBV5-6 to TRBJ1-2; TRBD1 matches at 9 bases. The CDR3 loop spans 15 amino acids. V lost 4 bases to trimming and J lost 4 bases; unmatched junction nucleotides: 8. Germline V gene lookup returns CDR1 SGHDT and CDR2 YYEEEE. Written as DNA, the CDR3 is TGTGCCAGCAGCACCGGGACAGGGTCTGGCTATGGCTACACCTTC. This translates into CASSTGTGSGYGYTF.

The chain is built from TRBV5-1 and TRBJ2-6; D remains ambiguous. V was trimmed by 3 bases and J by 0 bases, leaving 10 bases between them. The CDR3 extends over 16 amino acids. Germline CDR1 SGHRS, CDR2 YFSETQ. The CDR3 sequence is CASSSAETSGANVLTF. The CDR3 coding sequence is TGCGCCAGCAGCTCGGCAGAAACCTCTGGGGCCAACGTCCTGACTTTC.

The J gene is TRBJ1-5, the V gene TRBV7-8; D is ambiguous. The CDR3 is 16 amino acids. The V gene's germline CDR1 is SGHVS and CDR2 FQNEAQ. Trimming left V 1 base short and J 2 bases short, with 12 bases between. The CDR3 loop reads CASSLGGLNGNQPQHF. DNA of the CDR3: TGTGCCAGCAGCTTAGGTGGGCTTAACGGCAATCAGCCCCAGCATTTT.

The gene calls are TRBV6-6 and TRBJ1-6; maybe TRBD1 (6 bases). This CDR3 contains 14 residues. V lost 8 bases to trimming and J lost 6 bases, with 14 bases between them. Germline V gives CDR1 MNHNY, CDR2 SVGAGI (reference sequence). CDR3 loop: CASGNRAGNSPLHF. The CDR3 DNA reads TGTGCCAGCGGAAACAGGGCTGGTAATTCACCCCTCCACTTT.

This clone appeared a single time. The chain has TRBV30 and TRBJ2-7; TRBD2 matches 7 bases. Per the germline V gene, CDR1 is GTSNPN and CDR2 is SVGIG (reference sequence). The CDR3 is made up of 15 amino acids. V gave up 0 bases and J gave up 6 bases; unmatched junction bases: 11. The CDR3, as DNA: TGTGCCTGGAGTGTATTCGGACTAGTCAAATCCGAGCAGTACTTC. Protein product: CAWSVFGLVKSEQYF.

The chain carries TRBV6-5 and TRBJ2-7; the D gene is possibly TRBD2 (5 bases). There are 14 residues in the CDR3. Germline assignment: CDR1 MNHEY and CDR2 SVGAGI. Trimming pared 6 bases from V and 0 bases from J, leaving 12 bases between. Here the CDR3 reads CASRARGNSYEQYF. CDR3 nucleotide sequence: TGTGCCAGCAGAGCTCGGGGAAACTCCTACGAGCAGTACTTC.

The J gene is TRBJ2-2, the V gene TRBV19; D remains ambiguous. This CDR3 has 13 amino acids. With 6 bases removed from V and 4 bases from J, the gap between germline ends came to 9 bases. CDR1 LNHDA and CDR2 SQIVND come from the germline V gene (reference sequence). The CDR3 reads CASREGTTGELFF. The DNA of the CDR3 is TGTGCCAGTAGAGAAGGTACCACCGGGGAGCTGTTTTTT.

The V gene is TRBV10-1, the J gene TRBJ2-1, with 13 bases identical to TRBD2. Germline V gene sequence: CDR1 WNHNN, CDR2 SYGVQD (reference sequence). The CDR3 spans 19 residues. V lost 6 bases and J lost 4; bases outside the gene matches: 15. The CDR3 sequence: CASSAPGLAGRWRYNEQFF. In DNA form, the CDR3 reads TGCGCCAGCAGCGCCCCGGGACTAGCGGGGCGGTGGAGGTACAATGAGCAGTTCTTC.

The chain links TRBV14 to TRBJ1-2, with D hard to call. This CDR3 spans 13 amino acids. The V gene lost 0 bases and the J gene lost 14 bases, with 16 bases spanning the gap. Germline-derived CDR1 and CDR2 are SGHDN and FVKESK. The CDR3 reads CASSQDIIGEVTF. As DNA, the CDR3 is TGTGCCAGCAGCCAAGATATTATCGGGGAGGTTACCTTC. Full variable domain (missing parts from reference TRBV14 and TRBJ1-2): EAGVTQFPSHSVIEKGQTVTLRCDPISGHDNLYWYRRVMGKEIKFLLHFVKESKQDESGMPNNRFLAERTGGTYSTLKVQPAELEDSGVYFCASSQDIIGEVTFGSGTRLTVV.

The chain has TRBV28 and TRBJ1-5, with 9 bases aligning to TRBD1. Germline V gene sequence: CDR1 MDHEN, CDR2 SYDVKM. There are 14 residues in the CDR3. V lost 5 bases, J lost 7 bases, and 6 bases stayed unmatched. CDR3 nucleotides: TGTGCCAGCAGTAGACACGGACAGGGGCAGCCCCAGCATTTT. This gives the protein CASSRHGQGQPQHF. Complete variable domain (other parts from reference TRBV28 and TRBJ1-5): DVKVTQSSRYLVKRTGEKVFLECVQDMDHENMFWYRQDPGLGLRLIYFSYDVKMKEKGDIPEGYSVSREKKERFSLILESASTNQTSMYLCASSRHGQGQPQHFGDGTRLSIL.